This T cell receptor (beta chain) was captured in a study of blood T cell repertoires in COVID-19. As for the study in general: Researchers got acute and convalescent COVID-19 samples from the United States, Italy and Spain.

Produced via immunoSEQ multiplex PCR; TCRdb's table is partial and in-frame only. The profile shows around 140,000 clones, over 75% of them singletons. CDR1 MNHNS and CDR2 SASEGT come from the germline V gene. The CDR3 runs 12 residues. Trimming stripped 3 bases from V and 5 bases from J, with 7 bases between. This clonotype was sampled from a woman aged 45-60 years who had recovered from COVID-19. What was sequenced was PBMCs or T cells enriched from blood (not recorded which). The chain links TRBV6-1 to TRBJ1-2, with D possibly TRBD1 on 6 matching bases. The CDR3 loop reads CASSDQGYGYTF. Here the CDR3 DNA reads TGTGCCAGCAGTGACCAGGGGTATGGCTACACCTTC.